The clone carrying this T cell receptor (beta chain) was seen a few times. Assay: immunoSEQ multiplex PCR; the TCRdb copy retains only in-frame clones and omits some. The sample has some 170,000 clones; roughly 87% are singletons. Participant ages covered about 18 to 95 years across 24 US areas. With V trimmed by 6 bases and J by 4 bases, 10 bases remained unmatched. Looked up from germline, CDR1 is LNHDA and CDR2 is SQIVND (reference sequence). This CDR3 comprises 16 residues. The record originates from a study of blood T cell repertoires in COVID-19. The receptor was isolated from a human donor with acute COVID-19. The donor label of this sample is uncertain. The sequencing input was PBMCs or T cells enriched from blood (not recorded which). This rearrangement joins TRBV19 to TRBJ1-5; 9 bases align to TRBD1. The CDR3 protein is CASSFRDREENQPQHF. In DNA form, the CDR3 reads TGTGCCAGTAGCTTCCGGGACAGGGAAGAGAATCAGCCCCAGCATTTT.